The clone carrying this T cell receptor beta chain was recorded at least ten times. What it binds is unknown. The record originates from a study of blood T cells in healthy people across ages. PCR was performed a second time for about 7 to 11 cycles using a sample-barcoded 5' primer and a J-beta primer mix. There were at least 2.5 million CDR3-containing paired-end reads obtained from each sample. Each CDR3 protein is one row after TCRdb ran MiXCR on the 5' RACE reads. This table has 1.4 million or so distinct CDR3 sequences, roughly two fifths appearing once. The CDR3 loop spans 13 amino acids. The V end was cut by 8 bases, the J end by 4 bases, with 12 bases between. Germline loops: CDR1 KGHSH, CDR2 LQKENI. Findings of the study overall: Long-lived and aged donors differed, with more naive CD4+ cells and higher diversity in the long-lived.

The sequence was collected from a woman aged 18-29 years in good health. The rearrangement uses TRBV18 and TRBJ2-1; possibly TRBD2 for D (6 bases). What was sequenced was blood. CDR3 residues: CASSPGGYNEQFF. CDR3 sequence (DNA): TGTGCCAGCAGCCCCGGGGGATACAATGAGCAGTTCTTC.